This T cell receptor (beta chain) appears in the sequencing data of a study of cytomegalovirus exposure and HLA in healthy donors. Whole-study results and caveats: The listing of approximately 160 TCR beta chains classed them as cytomegalovirus-associated. Prior analysis indicated that the majority of TCR beta V segments exhibited productivity approximately 87% or approximately 30% of the time. According to a later analysis, most TCR beta chains associated with CMV appeared HLA-restricted.

The PCR used 60 Vbeta and 13 Jbeta primers. Libraries were prepared by immunoSEQ multiplex PCR; TCRdb keeps only in-frame clonotypes and omits some of them. The sample records some 30,000 clones, 35% to 55% being singletons. As to this clone: Its target is not known.

Germline CDR1 is MGHDK and CDR2 is SYGVNS. This CDR3 is 15 amino acids long. V lost 4 bases, J lost 0 bases, and 10 bases lay in between. Sequencing used PBMCs. This rearrangement joins TRBV25-1 to TRBJ2-1; D unclear. This TCR came from a woman aged 45-65 years in good health and CMV-seronegative. CDR3 amino acids: CASSATRSSYNEQFF. The CDR3 nucleotides are TGTGCCAGCAGTGCTACAAGGAGCTCCTACAATGAGCAGTTCTTC.